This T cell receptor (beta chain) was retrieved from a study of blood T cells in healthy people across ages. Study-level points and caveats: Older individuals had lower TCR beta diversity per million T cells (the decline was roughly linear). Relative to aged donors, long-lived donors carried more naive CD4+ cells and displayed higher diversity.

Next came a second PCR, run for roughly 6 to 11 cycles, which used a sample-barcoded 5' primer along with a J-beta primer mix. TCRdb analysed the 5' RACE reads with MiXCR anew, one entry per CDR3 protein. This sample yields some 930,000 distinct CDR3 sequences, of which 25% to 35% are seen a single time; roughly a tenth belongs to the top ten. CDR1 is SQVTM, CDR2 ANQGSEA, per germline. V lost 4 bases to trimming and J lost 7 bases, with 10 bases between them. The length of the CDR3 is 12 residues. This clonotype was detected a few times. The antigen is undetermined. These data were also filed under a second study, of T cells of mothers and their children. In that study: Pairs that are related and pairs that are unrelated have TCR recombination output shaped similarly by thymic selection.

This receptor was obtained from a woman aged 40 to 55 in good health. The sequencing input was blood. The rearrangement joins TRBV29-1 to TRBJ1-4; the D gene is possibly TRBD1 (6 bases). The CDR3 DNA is TGCAGCGTTGGGGGGGGCTTTGAAAAACTGTTTTTT. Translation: CSVGGGFEKLFF.